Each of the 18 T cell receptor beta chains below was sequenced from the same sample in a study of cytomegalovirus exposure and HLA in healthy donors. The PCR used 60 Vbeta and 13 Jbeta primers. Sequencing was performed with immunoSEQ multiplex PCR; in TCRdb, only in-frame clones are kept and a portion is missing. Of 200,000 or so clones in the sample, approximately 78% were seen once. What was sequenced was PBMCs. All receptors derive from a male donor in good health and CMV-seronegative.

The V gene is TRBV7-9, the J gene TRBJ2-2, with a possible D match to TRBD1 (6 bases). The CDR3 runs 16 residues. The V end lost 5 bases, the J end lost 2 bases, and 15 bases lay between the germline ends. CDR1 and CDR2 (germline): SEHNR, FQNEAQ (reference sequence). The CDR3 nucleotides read TGTGCCAGCAGCATCGGGTACAGGGAAAACACCGGGGAGCTGTTTTTT. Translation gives CASSIGYRENTGELFF. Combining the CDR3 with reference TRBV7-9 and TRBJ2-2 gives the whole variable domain DTGVSQNPRHKITKRGQNVTFRCDPISEHNRLYWYRQTLGQGPEFLTYFQNEAQLEKSRLLSDRFSAERPKGSFSTLEIQRTEQGDSAMYLCASSIGYRENTGELFFGEGSRLTVL.

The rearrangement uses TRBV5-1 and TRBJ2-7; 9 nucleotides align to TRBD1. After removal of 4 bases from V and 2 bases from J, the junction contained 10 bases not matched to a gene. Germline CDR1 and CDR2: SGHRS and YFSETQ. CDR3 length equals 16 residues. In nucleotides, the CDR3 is TGCGCCAGCAGCCCGTTGACAGGGGGAGAGACCTACGAGCAGTACTTC. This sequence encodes CASSPLTGGETYEQYF. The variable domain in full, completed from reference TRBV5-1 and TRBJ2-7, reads KAGVTQTPRYLIKTRGQQVTLSCSPISGHRSVSWYQQTPGQGLQFLFEYFSETQRNKGNFPGRFSGRQFSNSRSEMNVSTLELGDSALYLCASSPLTGGETYEQYFGPGTRLTVT.

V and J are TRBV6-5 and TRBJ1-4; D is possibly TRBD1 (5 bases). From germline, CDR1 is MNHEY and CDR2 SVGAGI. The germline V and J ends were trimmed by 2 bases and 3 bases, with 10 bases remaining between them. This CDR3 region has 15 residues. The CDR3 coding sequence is TGTGCCAGCAGTTACGGGGGGGTTGCTAATGAAAAACTGTTTTTT. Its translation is CASSYGGVANEKLFF.

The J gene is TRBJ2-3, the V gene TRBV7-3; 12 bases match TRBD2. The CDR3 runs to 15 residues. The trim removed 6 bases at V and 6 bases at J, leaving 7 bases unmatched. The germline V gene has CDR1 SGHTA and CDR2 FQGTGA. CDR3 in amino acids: CASSLAGGTLDTQYF. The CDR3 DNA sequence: TGTGCCAGCAGTCTAGCGGGAGGGACTTTGGATACGCAGTATTTT. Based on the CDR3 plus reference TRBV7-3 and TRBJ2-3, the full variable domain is GAGVSQTPSNKVTEKGKYVELRCDPISGHTALYWYRQSLGQGPEFLIYFQGTGAADDSGLPNDRFFAVRPEGSVSTLKIQRTERGDSAVYLCASSLAGGTLDTQYFGPGTRLTVL.

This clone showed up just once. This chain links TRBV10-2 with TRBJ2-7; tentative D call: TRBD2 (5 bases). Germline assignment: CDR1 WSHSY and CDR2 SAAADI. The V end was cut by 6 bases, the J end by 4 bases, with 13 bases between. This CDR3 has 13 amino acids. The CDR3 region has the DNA TGCGCCAGCAGCCGGAGGACTTTATACGAGCAGTACTTC. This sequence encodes CASSRRTLYEQYF.

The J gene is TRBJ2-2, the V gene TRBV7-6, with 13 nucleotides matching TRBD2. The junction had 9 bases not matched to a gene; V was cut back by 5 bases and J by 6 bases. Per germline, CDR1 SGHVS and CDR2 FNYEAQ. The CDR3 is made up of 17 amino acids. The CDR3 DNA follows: TGTGCCAGCAGCCCCGTGACTAGCGGGAGGTCGGCCGGGGAGCTGTTTTTT. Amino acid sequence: CASSPVTSGRSAGELFF.

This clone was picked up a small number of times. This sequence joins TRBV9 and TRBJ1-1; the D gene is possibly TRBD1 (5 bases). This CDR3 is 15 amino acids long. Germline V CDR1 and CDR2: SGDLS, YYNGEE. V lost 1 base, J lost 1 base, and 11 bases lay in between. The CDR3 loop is CASSVTPGGNTEAFF. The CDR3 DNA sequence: TGTGCCAGCAGCGTAACCCCCGGGGGGAACACTGAAGCTTTCTTT.

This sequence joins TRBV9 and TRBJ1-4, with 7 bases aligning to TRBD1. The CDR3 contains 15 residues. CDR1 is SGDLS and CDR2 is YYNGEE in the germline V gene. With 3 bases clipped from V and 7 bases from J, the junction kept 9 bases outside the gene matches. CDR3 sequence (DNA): TGTGCCAGCAGCGCCACAGGGGCCTCGGGTGAAAAACTGTTTTTT. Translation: CASSATGASGEKLFF.

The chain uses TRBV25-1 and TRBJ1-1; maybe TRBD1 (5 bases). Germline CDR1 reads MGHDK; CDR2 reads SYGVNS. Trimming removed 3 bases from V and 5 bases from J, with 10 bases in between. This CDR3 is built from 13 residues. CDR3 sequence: CASSEGGRTEAFF. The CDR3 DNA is TGTGCCAGCAGTGAGGGGGGGAGAACTGAAGCTTTCTTT.

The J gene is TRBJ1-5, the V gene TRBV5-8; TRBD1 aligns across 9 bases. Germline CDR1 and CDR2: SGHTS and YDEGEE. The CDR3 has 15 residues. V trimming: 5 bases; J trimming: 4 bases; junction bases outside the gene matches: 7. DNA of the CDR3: TGTGCCAGCAGTCACAGGGGGCGAATAAATCAGCCCCAGCATTTT. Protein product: CASSHRGRINQPQHF. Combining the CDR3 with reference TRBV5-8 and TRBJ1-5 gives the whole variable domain EAGVTQSPTHLIKTRGQQATLRCSPISGHTSVYWYQQALGLGLQFLLWYDEGEERNRGNFPPRFSGRQFPNYSSELNVNALELEDSALYLCASSHRGRINQPQHFGDGTRLSIL.

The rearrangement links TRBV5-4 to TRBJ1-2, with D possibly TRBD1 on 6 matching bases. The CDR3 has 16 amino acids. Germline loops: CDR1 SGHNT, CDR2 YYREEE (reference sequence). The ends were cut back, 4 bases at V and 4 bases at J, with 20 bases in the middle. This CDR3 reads CASSGDPRGGSYGYTF. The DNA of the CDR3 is TGTGCCAGCAGCGGAGACCCCAGGGGAGGGAGCTATGGCTACACCTTC. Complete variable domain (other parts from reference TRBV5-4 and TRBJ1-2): ETGVTQSPTHLIKTRGQQVTLRCSSQSGHNTVSWYQQALGQGPQFIFQYYREEENGRGNFPPRFSGLQFPNYSSELNVNALELDDSALYLCASSGDPRGGSYGYTFGSGTRLTVV.

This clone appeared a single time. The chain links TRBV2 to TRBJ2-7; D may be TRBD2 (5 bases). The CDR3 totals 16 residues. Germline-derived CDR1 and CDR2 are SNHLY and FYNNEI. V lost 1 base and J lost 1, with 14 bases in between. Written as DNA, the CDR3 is TGTGCCAGCAGTGAAGTTCGAGGGTACCCTTCCTACGAGCAGTACTTC. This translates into CASSEVRGYPSYEQYF.

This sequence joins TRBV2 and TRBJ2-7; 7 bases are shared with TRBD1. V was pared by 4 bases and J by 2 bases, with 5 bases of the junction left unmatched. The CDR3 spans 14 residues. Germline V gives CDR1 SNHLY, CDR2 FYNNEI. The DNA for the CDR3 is TGTGCCAGCAGTGCCAGACAGGGCCCCTACGAGCAGTACTTC. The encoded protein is CASSARQGPYEQYF.

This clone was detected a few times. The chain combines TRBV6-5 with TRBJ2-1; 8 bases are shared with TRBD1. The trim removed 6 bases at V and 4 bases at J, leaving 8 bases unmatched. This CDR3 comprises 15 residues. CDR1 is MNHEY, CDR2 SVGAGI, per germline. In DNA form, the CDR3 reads TGTGCCAGCAGGTTGGGGACAGGTTCTTACAATGAGCAGTTCTTC. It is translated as CASRLGTGSYNEQFF.

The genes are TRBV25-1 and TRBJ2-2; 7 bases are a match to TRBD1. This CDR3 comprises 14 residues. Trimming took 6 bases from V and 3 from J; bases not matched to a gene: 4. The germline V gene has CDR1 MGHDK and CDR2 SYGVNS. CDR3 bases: TGTGCCAGCAGGACAGGGTTAGACACCGGGGAGCTGTTTTTT. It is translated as CASRTGLDTGELFF.

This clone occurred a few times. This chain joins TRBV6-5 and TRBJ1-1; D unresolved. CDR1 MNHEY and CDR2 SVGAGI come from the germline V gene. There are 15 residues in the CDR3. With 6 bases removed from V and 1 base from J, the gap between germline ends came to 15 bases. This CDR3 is CASRSSPRRNTEAFF. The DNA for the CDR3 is TGTGCCAGCAGGTCATCCCCGAGAAGGAACACTGAAGCTTTCTTT.

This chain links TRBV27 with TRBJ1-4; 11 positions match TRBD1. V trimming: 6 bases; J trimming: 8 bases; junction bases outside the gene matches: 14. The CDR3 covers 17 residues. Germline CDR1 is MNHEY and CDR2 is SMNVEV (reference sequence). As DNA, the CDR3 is TGTGCCAGCAGAAGGACAGGGGGCGGTGGTTTGGAGGAAAAACTGTTTTTT. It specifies CASRRTGGGGLEEKLFF.

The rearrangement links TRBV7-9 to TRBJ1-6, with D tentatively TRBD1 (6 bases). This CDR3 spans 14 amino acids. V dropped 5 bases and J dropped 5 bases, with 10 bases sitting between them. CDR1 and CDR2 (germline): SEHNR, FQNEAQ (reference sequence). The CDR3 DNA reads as TGTGCCAGCAGCATAGGACAGAATAATTCACCCCTCCACTTT. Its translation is CASSIGQNNSPLHF.